Shown below are 27 T cell receptor beta chains from a single sample sequenced in a study of T cell clones after liver transplantation (dated by TCRdb to between 2017 and 2020). The protocol used for the library was the immunoSEQ multiplex PCR assay. Imported from immuneACCESS, the table was reduced by TCRdb to in-frame sequences with V and J called. These copies leave out some clones; in studies compared against another copy, an unresolved V gene accounts for under half, and the cause of the remainder is not known. This sample lists around 97,000 clones; approximately 79% were detected once. About 2.6% of the sample goes to the ten largest clones. The source material was CD4+ T cells from blood, sampled around 48 months after liver transplant. All receptors derive from a human patient who received a liver transplant. Where a transplant has occurred, the graft donor may have supplied some of the T cells.

V usage is TRBV4-1 and J usage is TRBJ2-1, with 8 bases that match TRBD2. CDR3 size: 16 residues. Germline V gene lookup returns CDR1 MGHRA and CDR2 YSYEKL. V shed 4 bases and J 0 bases; nucleotides not matched to a gene: 5. CDR3 DNA: TGCGCCAGCAGCCTAGAAAGCGGGAGCTCCTACAATGAGCAGTTCTTC. This translates into CASSLESGSSYNEQFF.

As concerns this clone: An end of the junction differs from the germline gene, which may be a read error. V is TRBV28 and J is TRBJ2-1, with unresolved D. CDR1 and CDR2 (germline): MDHEN, SYDVKM. The CDR3 length is 12 residues. This CDR3 is CASSLRQALVIF. The CDR3 nucleotides read TGTGCCAGCAGTTTAAGGCAAGCGCTTGTGATCTTC.

The genes are TRBV27 and TRBJ2-3; maybe TRBD2 (6 bases). The CDR3 totals 15 residues. V lost 6 bases to trimming and J lost 5 bases, with 18 bases between them. Germline values: CDR1 MNHEY, CDR2 SMNVEV (reference sequence). This CDR3 reads CASRDTGVRGDTQYF. CDR3 nucleotide sequence: TGTGCCAGCAGGGACACGGGAGTAAGGGGAGATACGCAGTATTTT.

This clone has just one count. The gene calls are TRBV4-1 and TRBJ2-3; 12 bases agree with TRBD2. After removal of 3 bases from V and 5 bases from J, the junction contained 6 bases not matched to a gene. Germline CDR1 is MGHRA and CDR2 is YSYEKL. The CDR3 length is 16 residues. CDR3 in DNA: TGCGCCAGCAGCCAGCTAGCGGGGGGGCCAGGAGATACGCAGTATTTT. This encodes CASSQLAGGPGDTQYF.

The chain recombines TRBV10-3 with TRBJ2-3; 7 nucleotides align to TRBD2. CDR1 and CDR2 (germline): ENHRY, SYGVKD. CDR3 size: 16 residues. V dropped 7 bases and J dropped 1; count of bases not matched to a gene: 11. CDR3 sequence: CAINGLSGVGTDTQYF. The CDR3 bases are TGTGCCATCAACGGTTTGAGCGGGGTGGGCACAGATACGCAGTATTTT.

CDR3 bases: TGCGCCAGCAGCCAGACCGGTCGCACGCAGTATTTT. This encodes CASSQTGRTQYF. The chain couples TRBV4-1 to TRBJ2-3; D gene unclear. V was clipped by 3 bases and J by 9 bases, with 10 bases between them. The CDR3 is 12 residues long. The V gene's germline CDR1 is MGHRA and CDR2 YSYEKL.

CDR3 protein: CASSDNYSGANVLTF. The CDR3 DNA reads TGTGCCAGCAGTGATAACTACTCTGGGGCCAACGTCCTGACTTTC. The rearrangement joins TRBV27 to TRBJ2-6; D call uncertain. V dropped 5 bases and J dropped 0 bases, with 8 bases sitting between them. Germline CDR1 reads MNHEY; CDR2 reads SMNVEV (reference sequence). The CDR3 spans 15 residues.

The chain recombines TRBV7-3 with TRBJ2-1, with 11 nucleotides matching TRBD1. Unmatched junction bases numbered 8, after V lost 5 bases and J lost 5 bases. This CDR3 is 16 amino acids long. Looked up from germline, CDR1 is SGHTA and CDR2 is FQGTGA. The chain's CDR3 is CASSVPGQGVNNEQFF. DNA for the CDR3: TGTGCCAGCAGCGTACCGGGACAGGGGGTCAACAATGAGCAGTTCTTC. Full variable domain (outside the CDR3, taken from reference TRBV7-3 and TRBJ2-1): GAGVSQTPSNKVTEKGKYVELRCDPISGHTALYWYRQSLGQGPEFLIYFQGTGAADDSGLPNDRFFAVRPEGSVSTLKIQRTERGDSAVYLCASSVPGQGVNNEQFFGPGTRLTVL.

This clone was seen only a few times. The chain uses TRBV5-1 and TRBJ2-1; 12 nucleotides match TRBD2. Per the germline V gene, CDR1 is SGHRS and CDR2 is YFSETQ. Trimming took 0 bases from V and 5 from J; bases not matched to a gene: 3. The CDR3 is made up of 16 amino acids. The DNA for the CDR3 is TGCGCCAGCAGCTTGGCGCTAGCGGGAGGGAACAATGAGCAGTTCTTC. Amino acid sequence: CASSLALAGGNNEQFF.

V and J are TRBV10-3 and TRBJ1-5, with TRBD1 as a possible D gene (6 bases). Trimming stripped 6 bases from V and 3 bases from J, with 12 bases between. Germline V gives CDR1 ENHRY, CDR2 SYGVKD. This CDR3 has 14 residues. CDR3 nucleotide sequence: TGTGCCATCAGCCGGGGGGACAACAATCAGCCCCAGCATTTT. Encoded protein: CAISRGDNNQPQHF.

The gene calls are TRBV7-6 and TRBJ2-2; maybe TRBD2 (6 bases). This CDR3 comprises 18 residues. Germline CDR1 SGHVS, CDR2 FNYEAQ. Trimming shortened V by 1 base and J by 0 bases, and 15 bases separated the two germline ends. CDR3 residues: CASSLVDLSGANTGELFF. For the CDR3, the DNA is TGTGCCAGCAGCTTAGTCGATCTTAGCGGCGCGAACACCGGGGAGCTGTTTTTT.

The chain couples TRBV7-2 to TRBJ1-2, with unresolved D. The CDR3 is made up of 16 amino acids. Per germline, CDR1 SGHTA and CDR2 FQGNSA. Deletions cut 2 bases from V and 2 bases from J, with 15 bases between. CDR3 in amino acids: CASSLSQWSGNYGYTF. The CDR3, as DNA: TGTGCCAGCAGCTTATCCCAGTGGTCGGGGAACTATGGCTACACCTTC.

The V and J genes are TRBV19 and TRBJ2-5; tentative D call: TRBD2 (6 bases). The CDR3 covers 15 residues. The germline V and J ends were trimmed by 0 bases and 2 bases, with 10 bases remaining between them. Germline CDR1 reads LNHDA; CDR2 reads SQIVND (reference sequence). The CDR3 DNA sequence: TGTGCCAGTAGTATAGAAGGAGGGATACAAGAGACCCAGTACTTC. This encodes CASSIEGGIQETQYF.

V gene TRBV5-6 combines with J gene TRBJ1-2, with a tentative D call TRBD1 (5 bases). From germline, CDR1 is SGHDT and CDR2 YYEEEE. The V and J ends lost 0 bases and 6 bases respectively, with 9 bases between them. The CDR3 covers 13 residues. The chain's CDR3 is CASSLGQNDGYTF. CDR3 DNA: TGTGCCAGCAGCTTGGGACAGAACGATGGCTACACCTTC. The entire variable domain, with the rest obtained from reference TRBV5-6 and TRBJ1-2, is as follows: DAGVTQSPTHLIKTRGQQVTLRCSPKSGHDTVSWYQQALGQGPQFIFQYYEEEERQRGNFPDRFSGHQFPNYSSELNVNALLLGDSALYLCASSLGQNDGYTFGSGTRLTVV.

V is TRBV27 and J is TRBJ2-7; 7 nucleotides match TRBD1. Germline V lookup: CDR1 MNHEY, CDR2 SMNVEV (reference sequence). The CDR3 is 16 amino acids. The V and J ends lost 8 bases and 0 bases, in that order; junction bases with no gene match: 13. In nucleotides, the CDR3 is TGTGCCAGCCTGTCGGATTTGGGACAGCTCTCCTACGAGCAGTACTTC. Protein sequence: CASLSDLGQLSYEQYF.

V usage is TRBV27 and J usage is TRBJ2-5, with 7 bases that match TRBD1. CDR3 length equals 15 residues. CDR1 is MNHEY, CDR2 SMNVEV, per germline (reference sequence). The trim removed 6 bases at V and 5 bases at J, leaving 12 bases unmatched. In DNA, the CDR3 is TGTGCCAGCAGCCCTGGGGTACAGGGGTGGGAGACCCAGTACTTC. This gives the protein CASSPGVQGWETQYF.

This clone appeared once. V and J are TRBV6-6 and TRBJ1-2; maybe TRBD1 (6 bases). This CDR3 contains 15 residues. In germline, CDR1 is MNHNY, CDR2 SVGAGI (reference sequence). Trimming left V 2 bases short and J 4 bases short, with 14 bases between. CDR3 bases: TGTGCCAGCAGTTACCTAAGACAGGACAGCTATGGCTACACCTTC. Translated: CASSYLRQDSYGYTF.

The chain uses TRBV7-3 and TRBJ2-2; possibly TRBD1 for D (6 bases). In germline, CDR1 is SGHTA, CDR2 FQGTGA. The CDR3 has 14 residues. V was cut by 5 bases and J by 2 bases, with 9 bases left in between. Here the CDR3 reads CASSHGTNTGELFF. Here the CDR3 DNA reads TGTGCCAGCAGCCACGGGACAAACACCGGGGAGCTGTTTTTT.

CDR3 DNA sequence: TGCGCCAGCAGCCTGGGTAACACACAGAGAAGCTCCTACGAGCAGTACTTC. It translates to CASSLGNTQRSSYEQYF. V gene TRBV5-1 combines with J gene TRBJ2-7, with no clear D. V dropped 4 bases and J dropped 0 bases, with 20 bases sitting between them. CDR3 size: 17 residues. Germline V CDR1 and CDR2: SGHRS, YFSETQ.

V usage is TRBV27 and J usage is TRBJ1-1; no clear D. The CDR3 length is 12 residues. CDR1 and CDR2 (germline): MNHEY, SMNVEV (reference sequence). The V end was cut by 6 bases, the J end by 4 bases, with 9 bases between. This CDR3 reads CASRTVGTEAFF. In DNA form, the CDR3 reads TGTGCCAGCAGAACAGTGGGCACTGAAGCTTTCTTT.

V usage is TRBV7-2 and J usage is TRBJ2-2; 9 bases fit TRBD2. V lost 3 bases to trimming and J lost 2 bases; unmatched junction nucleotides: 4. Germline-derived CDR1 and CDR2 are SGHTA and FQGNSA. The CDR3 runs to 16 residues. The CDR3 region has the DNA TGTGCCAGCAGCTTTTTAGCGGGGGACAACACCGGGGAGCTGTTTTTT. Protein: CASSFLAGDNTGELFF.

In this sample, this clone turned up once. The CDR3 DNA follows: TGCGCCAGCAGCTTGGGGTCGGGGGTATCTGGCTACACCTTC. Translating it yields CASSLGSGVSGYTF. The rearrangement uses TRBV5-1 and TRBJ1-2; maybe TRBD1 (5 bases). Trimming removed 0 bases from V and 7 bases from J, with 13 bases in between. The germline V gene has CDR1 SGHRS and CDR2 YFSETQ. There are 14 residues in the CDR3.

The genes are TRBV4-2 and TRBJ2-7; a weak D match, TRBD2 (5 bases). Trimming cost V 4 bases and J 2 bases, with 12 bases left between them. This CDR3 has 14 residues. The V gene's germline CDR1 is LGHNA and CDR2 YNFKEQ. The CDR3 spells CASSRAGKTYEQYF. The CDR3 DNA sequence: TGTGCCAGCAGCCGCGCCGGGAAGACCTACGAGCAGTACTTC.

The chain employs TRBV19 and TRBJ2-5, with 9 bases fitting TRBD2. The CDR3 runs 17 residues. V shed 1 base and J 1 base; nucleotides not matched to a gene: 7. Germline loops: CDR1 LNHDA, CDR2 SQIVND (reference sequence). The CDR3 DNA reads TGTGCCAGTAGTATAGCCCCCGGGACTAGCTCCCAAGAGACCCAGTACTTC. Its translation: CASSIAPGTSSQETQYF.

This chain uses TRBV18 with TRBJ1-5, with a tentative D call TRBD1 (5 bases). The V and J ends lost 3 bases and 2 bases respectively, with 11 bases between them. This CDR3 has 15 residues. The germline V gene encodes CDR1 KGHSH and CDR2 LQKENI. This CDR3 reads CASSPVGQGNQPQHF. The CDR3 nucleotides read TGTGCCAGCTCACCGGTGGGGCAGGGCAATCAGCCCCAGCATTTT.

The chain employs TRBV18 and TRBJ2-5; 8 positions match TRBD1. The CDR3 contains 15 residues. Germline assignment: CDR1 KGHSH and CDR2 LQKENI. Trimming at V came to 6 bases and at J to 4 bases, leaving 10 bases not matched to a gene. The DNA of the CDR3 is TGTGCCAGCTCGCAGTATCAGACAGGGGTAGAGACCCAGTACTTC. It is translated as CASSQYQTGVETQYF.

Worth noting for this clone: The sample contains more than one DNA sequence encoding this CDR3. The chain couples TRBV5-1 to TRBJ2-7; TRBD1 agrees at 8 bases. The J segment lost 2 bases and the V segment lost 1 base, leaving 2 bases of the junction unmatched. The CDR3 runs 14 residues. Germline V CDR1 and CDR2: SGHRS, YFSETQ. CDR3 sequence reads: CASSLSGGPYEQYF. CDR3 in DNA: TGCGCCAGCAGCTTGTCAGGGGGCCCCTACGAGCAGTACTTC. The full variable domain, its missing parts supplied by reference TRBV5-1 and TRBJ2-7, is KAGVTQTPRYLIKTRGQQVTLSCSPISGHRSVSWYQQTPGQGLQFLFEYFSETQRNKGNFPGRFSGRQFSNSRSEMNVSTLELGDSALYLCASSLSGGPYEQYFGPGTRLTVT.